The clone carrying this T cell receptor beta chain showed up many times. Its antigen is still unknown. The data were taken from a study of T-cell reconstitution after alpha-beta-depleted transplantation in children. Study-wide points: Reports say that about two months after transplant, the alpha-beta T cells came out of several hundred graft clones that had expanded. Newly generated T cells supplied most T-cell counts and diversity one year post-transplant. Surviving recipient T cells and thymic progenitors produced the high day-60 TCRbeta diversity seen in some patients.

Germline assignment: CDR1 SGHVS and CDR2 FNYEAQ. The CDR3 runs 14 residues. V lost 4 bases and J lost 5; bases outside the gene matches: 7. Preparation of the TCRbeta library involved a method that used unique molecular identifiers. Each CDR3 protein gets one entry after TCRdb re-called the PCR reads with MiXCR. This sample carries 100,000 to 130,000 distinct CDR3 sequences, about 6.4% of them seen once, and the ten largest clones take approximately 23%. The sample here was PBMCs, mostly from graft donor cells, taken 360 days after TCRalphabeta/CD19-depleted stem cell transplant. The rearrangement joins TRBV7-6 to TRBJ1-2; TRBD1 aligns across 7 bases. This TCR derives from a male patient aged 2-10 years who had a stem cell transplant for acute lymphoblastic leukemia, so the T cells may come from the graft donor. CDR3 amino acids: CASSSRDRNYGYTF. CDR3 in DNA: TGTGCCAGCAGCTCCCGGGACAGAAATTATGGCTACACCTTC.